These T cell receptor beta chains were read from a single sample in a study of cytomegalovirus exposure and HLA in healthy donors. Here immunoSEQ multiplex PCR was the method, and the copy in TCRdb shows in-frame clones only, minus some. The table shows 95,000 to 150,000 clones, with roughly 66% occurring only once. Specimen: PBMCs. The source is a man between 18 and 29 years old in good health and CMV-seronegative. The CDR3 runs from the conserved cysteine through the conserved F or W. The order of the fields is V gene, clone size, D gene, J gene, CDR3 DNA, CDR3 protein. The D gene is left open where the match is weak. A clone size is listed for some rows: how often the clone was seen (once, few, many), or a class if it is expanded.

>TRBV7-2|-|-|TRBJ2-5
TGTGCCAGCAGTCAGAGGGTGGCTGCAGAGACCCAGTACTTC
CASSQRVAAETQYF
>TRBV5-1|-|-|TRBJ2-7
TGCGCCAGCAGCCTCGGAGCATATGGATACGAGCAGTACTTC
CASSLGAYGYEQYF
>TRBV5-1|-|-|TRBJ2-5
TGCGCCAGCAGCTTGGAGGCAGGGGGGTACCCTCAAGAGACCCAGTACTTC
CASSLEAGGYPQETQYF
>TRBV27|-|-|TRBJ1-5
TGTGCCAGCAGTTTAGGGTCGGGACAGCCCCAGCATTTT
CASSLGSGQPQHF
>TRBV19|few|-|TRBJ1-3
TGTGCCAGTAGTATGGAAGGGAGAAGCGGAAACACCATATATTTT
CASSMEGRSGNTIYF
>TRBV10-3|few|TRBD2|TRBJ2-7
TGTGCCGCCCGTCGGGGACTAGCGCCTTCCTACGAGCAGTACTTC
CAARRGLAPSYEQYF
>TRBV6-1|-|TRBD1|TRBJ1-2
TGTGCCAGCTCCCCCCTCGGGACAGGCGGGAATGGCTACACCTTC
CASSPLGTGGNGYTF
>TRBV30|once|TRBD2|TRBJ2-5
TGTGCCTGGAGTGCCCCCCGACTAGCGCTGGGAGAGACCCAGTACTTC
CAWSAPRLALGETQYF
>TRBV5-6|few|TRBD1|TRBJ1-1
TGTGCCAGCAGCCCCAGGACAGGACCCTACGAAGCTTTCTTT
CASSPRTGPYEAFF
>TRBV6-1|-|-|TRBJ2-7
TGTGCCAGCAGTGAAGCCCGGCGGGGTTCCTACGAGCAGTACTTC
CASSEARRGSYEQYF
>TRBV9|-|-|TRBJ2-3
TGTGCCAGCAGCTTAAGAGGGGGATCCACAGATACGCAGTATTTT
CASSLRGGSTDTQYF
>TRBV27|few|-|TRBJ2-7
TGTGCCAGCAGTCCGCACGGGGTGGAGCAGTACTTC
CASSPHGVEQYF
>TRBV18|-|TRBD1|TRBJ1-2
TGTGCCAGCTCTGCGACAGGGGAGGCCGCTGGCTACACCTTC
CASSATGEAAGYTF
>TRBV28|-|TRBD1|TRBJ1-2
TGTGCCACCGAGACAGGGGTCTATGGCTACACCTTC
CATETGVYGYTF
>TRBV5-6|-|-|TRBJ2-5
TGTGCCAGCGCCCTCCAGCCCACTATTGGAACCCAGTACTTC
CASALQPTIGTQYF
>TRBV29-1|-|-|TRBJ2-3
TGCAGCGTCGGGACTGGCAGCGCGGATACGCAGTATTTT
CSVGTGSADTQYF
>TRBV15|few|-|TRBJ2-6
TGTGCCACCAGCAGGAAAGGGGGCTCTGGGGCCAACGTCCTGACTTTC
CATSRKGGSGANVLTF
>TRBV7-2|-|-|TRBJ2-7
TGTGCCAGCAGCTCACCGTCTTCGGTCTACGAGCAGTACTTC
CASSSPSSVYEQYF
>TRBV7-8|-|-|TRBJ2-5
TGTGCCAGCAGCTTAGTTATCCAAGAGACCCAGTACTTC
CASSLVIQETQYF
>TRBV29-1|few|TRBD2|TRBJ2-5
TGCAGCGTAGTACCCGGGACTAGCGGGGGGACAGACTACTTC
CSVVPGTSGGTDYF
>TRBV5-1|few|TRBD2|TRBJ2-1
TGCGCCAGCAGCTCGGGAGGGCATGAGCAGTTCTTC
CASSSGGHEQFF
>TRBV6-1|-|-|TRBJ2-5
TGTGCCAGCAGTGCGGTCCGGGGGTTGGGAGAGACCCAGTACTTC
CASSAVRGLGETQYF
>TRBV29-1|once|TRBD2|TRBJ2-7
TGCAGCTGCAGCGGGAGTCAGTACGAGCAGTACTTC
CSCSGSQYEQYF
>TRBV29-1|few|TRBD2|TRBJ2-7
TGCAGCGTTGGACTAGGGACTAGCTTAGACGAGCAGTACTTC
CSVGLGTSLDEQYF
>TRBV4-2|few|TRBD2|TRBJ2-1
TGTGCCAGCAGGGATAGAAGCGGGAGGGCCTACAATGAGCAGTTCTTC
CASRDRSGRAYNEQFF
>TRBV5-4|once|TRBD2|TRBJ2-2
TGTGCCAGCAGCTTGGCCCGGCGGGGGGGTGTCACCGGGGAGCTGTTTTTT
CASSLARRGGVTGELFF
>TRBV2|-|-|TRBJ2-2
TGTGCCAGCAGTGTTGTAAGGTTGACTGCCACCGGGGAGCTGTTTTTT
CASSVVRLTATGELFF
>TRBV4-2|-|TRBD1|TRBJ2-7
TGTGCCAGCAGCCAAGAGCAACAGGGGGTTGTATACGAGCAGTACTTC
CASSQEQQGVVYEQYF
>TRBV4-1|-|TRBD2|TRBJ2-5
TGCGCCAGCAGCCAAGGAGGGCTAGCGGGGCGAGCCGAGACCCAGTACTTC
CASSQGGLAGRAETQYF
>TRBV27|few|TRBD2|TRBJ2-7
TGTGCCAGCAGTTTATGGGGGGGCTACGAGCAGTACTTC
CASSLWGGYEQYF
>TRBV5-4|-|-|TRBJ2-7
TGTGCCAGCAGCTCGACCCGGGGGGCTCCCCCCAACGAGCAGTACTTC
CASSSTRGAPPNEQYF
>TRBV5-1|-|TRBD2|TRBJ2-1
TGCGCCAGCTCCCCGGGACTAGCGACCCTTGGTGAGCAGTTCTTC
CASSPGLATLGEQFF
>TRBV27|-|-|TRBJ1-5
TGTGCCAGCAGCCACCGGGGGGGCTTAAATCAGCCCCAGCATTTT
CASSHRGGLNQPQHF
>TRBV6-5|-|-|TRBJ2-7
TGTGCCAGCAGTTCGTCCCCAGTCACCTACGAGCAGTACTTC
CASSSSPVTYEQYF
>TRBV6-5|-|TRBD1|TRBJ2-3
TGTGCCAGCAGCGAACAGGGGACCTCAGATACGCAGTATTTT
CASSEQGTSDTQYF
>TRBV27|-|TRBD1|TRBJ2-1
TGTGCCAGCAGTTACAGGGGTATGTGGTCCTACAATGAGCAGTTCTTC
CASSYRGMWSYNEQFF
>TRBV6-5|-|-|TRBJ2-2
TGTGCCAGCAGTGTAGGGGTGAACACCGGGGAGCTGTTTTTT
CASSVGVNTGELFF
>TRBV5-1|-|TRBD2|TRBJ2-7
TGCGCCAGCAGCTTGGAGGGGAGGGGAGACTACGAGCAGTACTTC
CASSLEGRGDYEQYF
>TRBV7-9|few|-|TRBJ2-7
TGTTCCAGCAGCCTCGGAGGGGAGGTTCACGAGCAGTACTTC
CSSSLGGEVHEQYF
>TRBV18|few|-|TRBJ1-1
TGTGCCAGCTCACCACCGCCACAGCCTTCCTCTGAAGCTTTCTTT
CASSPPPQPSSEAFF
>TRBV30|few|-|TRBJ1-2
TGTGCCTGCTTTCACTTGACAGCTAACTATGGCTACACCTTC
CACFHLTANYGYTF
>TRBV11-2|-|-|TRBJ1-1
TGTGCCAGCAGCTTTATTGGAGCCCGCTCACCTGAAGCTTTCTTT
CASSFIGARSPEAFF
>TRBV5-1|-|TRBD1|TRBJ2-1
TGCGCCAGCAGCTTGGGGACAGGGTGGGATGAGCAGTTCTTC
CASSLGTGWDEQFF
>TRBV29-1|few|TRBD2|TRBJ2-1
TGCAGCGTAAGAGGACTAGCGGGGGGCAATGAGCAGTTCTTC
CSVRGLAGGNEQFF
>TRBV27|-|TRBD1|TRBJ2-2
TGTGCCAGCAGTACGGGACAGTACACCGGGGAGCTGTTTTTT
CASSTGQYTGELFF
>TRBV29-1|-|TRBD1|TRBJ1-4
TGCAGCGTTGTCGCCGGGACAGGGGCTGAAAAACTGTTTTTT
CSVVAGTGAEKLFF
>TRBV5-3|-|TRBD2|TRBJ2-1
TGTGCCAGAAGCTCTCAAATTCTAGCGGGAAACAATGAGCAGTTCTTC
CARSSQILAGNNEQFF